The entry below describes one TCR beta chain. No antigen is known for it. The data were taken from a study of cytomegalovirus exposure and HLA in healthy donors. The overall study: The same platform used for the 666 first-cohort repertoires was also used for the approximately 120 validation repertoires, as a later analysis reported.

Overall study results and limits: Most TCR sequences proved rare, with some public TCRs found in many donors. The listing of roughly 160 TCR beta chains classed them as cytomegalovirus-associated. In a later analysis, first-cohort TCR clusters were found to tend to co-occur in the roughly 120 validation repertoires.

This table comes from immunoSEQ multiplex PCR, and its TCRdb copy is limited to in-frame clones, with some not included. The repertoire holds over 85,000 clones, with approximately 93% as singletons. This CDR3 contains 15 residues. The V gene lost 3 bases and the J gene lost 0 bases, with 10 bases spanning the gap. The germline gives CDR1 MNHNS, CDR2 SASEGT. The clonotype comes from a woman under 40 in good health and CMV-seropositive. This chain joins TRBV6-1 and TRBJ2-3, with unresolved D. The sample was PBMCs. The CDR3: CASSERPSSTDTQYF. The CDR3 DNA reads TGTGCCAGCAGTGAGCGTCCCTCGAGCACAGATACGCAGTATTTT.